This entry describes one T cell receptor (beta chain). No antigen is known for it. Base-call qualities are not available, and no considerably larger clone is one nucleotide away. CDR1 SEHNR and CDR2 FQNEAQ are derived from the germline V gene (reference sequence). The germline V and J ends show losses of 7 bases and 0 bases respectively, and no gene match explains 9 bases of the junction. There are 17 amino acids in the CDR3, from cysteine to phenylalanine inclusive. Only CDR3 DNA is held: 51 bases, read in frame from base 1. This specimen comes from a study of cytomegalovirus exposure and HLA in healthy donors (TCRdb year 2017). Turning to the overall study: According to an earlier analysis of a few hundred of the donors, about 180 million T cells yielded roughly 100 million unique TCR beta sequences and approximately 280 Gb of sequence data. To study patterns of TCR occurrence, a later analysis re-analyzed previously published TCR beta repertoires from under 750 donors and added high-resolution HLA genotyping. In addition to the first cohort of 650 to 750 subjects, a separate validation cohort of 120 different subjects was used. An early release that covered around 590 HLA-typed donors contained approximately 300 gigabases of sequencing data and about 84 million unique TCR sequences. Among the roughly 400 genotyped donors, about 85% belonged to the genetic ancestry cluster associated with self-reported Caucasian donors. Several DR-DQ haplotypes were handled as single units for association and clustering because linkage in the cohort was strong. The later analysis used no new phenotypic data to find candidate immune exposures, relying instead on TCR beta sequences and their occurrence across donors. An earlier analysis of nearly 600 of the donors applied high-throughput TCR beta sequencing to assess whether each TCR beta V gene segment acted as functional or pseudogenic. The aim of the study was to test whether cataloging public T cell receptors could identify signatures of past pathogen exposure. The T cell repertoires of some 700 subjects were profiled by immunosequencing and related to cytomegalovirus serostatus. Among about 410 genotyped donors of the cohort, an average of about 220,000 unique TCR beta nucleotide sequences was sequenced per donor, of which about 18% were non-productive. To predict cytomegalovirus infection status, the study brought together high-throughput TCR immunosequencing, statistical association of individual TCRs with disease status, and machine learning. A later genetic analysis took genome-wide SNP genotypes for about 65% of the roughly 670 donors and used that subset as a discovery cohort. Both class I and class II loci were covered by HLA typing, at four-digit resolution. Typing coverage differed by locus: A, B, C, DRB1 and DQB1 were typed in roughly 620-640 donors, DQA1 in 500 to 550, DPA1 in 600 to 610, and DPB1 in around 490. All discovery cohort repertoires had been generated on a single sequencing platform. Alongside the repertoire data, information on donor age, sex, ethnicity and CMV serostatus was compiled.

The library relied on the immunoSEQ multiplex PCR assay. For the multiplex PCR, a mixture combining 60 forward primers for TCR Vbeta segments and 13 reverse primers for TCR Jbeta segments was used. A multiplex PCR assay on genomic DNA amplified the CDR3 region of rearranged TCR beta genes. The Illumina HiSeq System was used to sequence the amplified TCR beta libraries as 87-base-pair reads. The source study handled its data this way. A later analysis tallied roughly 78 million unique TCR beta chains across the 550 to 850 repertoires, and about 12 million of those chains were shared by two or more donors. A nearest-neighbor algorithm error-corrected the raw reads and collapsed the reads into unique sequences, merging closely related sequences to remove PCR and sequencing errors. To assign V, D and J gene segments, CDR3 sequences were aligned to IMGT reference sequences. For a sequence to be retained, a match of at least six nucleotides was required to both a V gene segment and a J gene segment. Rearrangements were classified as productive when the CDR3 lacked stop codons and remained in frame with V and J, and all other rearrangements were classified as non-productive. Following IMGT convention, CDR3 was defined as the stretch from the second conserved V-encoded cysteine to the conserved J-encoded phenylalanine. The earlier analysis of approximately 590 of the donors excluded any sequence lacking an unambiguous match to a single V gene segment. In an earlier analysis of a few hundred of the donors, V segments were called functional above 56.7% productive rearrangements and were called segregating when the between-donor standard deviation exceeded 5%. To diagnose cytomegalovirus status from the catalog of TCR beta chain sequences, a statistical classification framework was built. V and J gene assignment, in a later analysis, came from comparing TCR nucleotide sequences with IMGT/GENE-DB human TR gene sequences. A later analysis assigned CDR3 sequences and most-parsimonious VDJ recombination scenarios with the TCRdist pipeline. A later analysis defined each TCR beta chain by its CDR3 amino acid sequence plus V-gene family, and excluded reads lacking a unique V-gene family. In a later analysis, 450 to 600 highly shared, low-generation-probability nucleotide sequences were removed to address suspected cross-contamination and a sequencing artifact. For each public chain, a later analysis derived a clonal expansion index from normalized ranks of inferred template counts within each repertoire. A later analysis computed generation probabilities with a VDJ recombination model fitted to out-of-frame rearrangements, and checked the results against IGoR. A later analysis scored TCR-TCR, TCR-HLA and TCR-CMV co-occurrence with hypergeometric tests, applying a repertoire-size bias correction to TCR pairs. False discovery rates were estimated in a later analysis by permuting HLA or CMV assignments 20 times. In a later analysis, co-occurring TCRs were grouped with DBSCAN, and TCRdist sequence similarity was added when clustering was performed within HLA-allele-positive subsets. Co-occurrence clustering excluded repertoires with fewer than 30,000 or more than 120,000 public chains, plus five with anomalous nucleotide sharing. TCRdb holds this immuneACCESS table with in-frame rearrangements only. Some clones are missing; in checked studies, unresolved V genes explain under half, and the rest has no known cause. The V and J calls and the clone size are those of that table, but D and trimming were determined from the DNA. Across this sample there are approximately 74,000 clones, with around 80% seen only once. Of the sample, roughly a tenth is held by the ten largest clones.

The cohort consisted of 666 healthy bone marrow donors. At the time of sampling, all cohort members were nominally healthy, though unrecorded immune exposures were likely present. The donor was CMV seronegative and was included in the group of a few hundred seronegative cohort members. Every donor gave a peripheral blood sample, and the peripheral blood mononuclear cells from that sample were used for TCR beta sequencing. Genomic DNA was extracted from the blood cell samples with the Qiagen DNeasy Blood Extraction Kit. Study-wide findings and limitations: The study gave a list of about 170 TCR beta chains associated with cytomegalovirus. The earlier analysis of a few hundred of the donors excluded fewer than 20 rarely observed V segments, including chromosome 9 orphons, because counts were too low. For the cohort, immune exposure information was limited to CMV serostatus. According to the authors, the approach could potentially be generalized to other disease states and immunological phenotypes. According to a later analysis, parvovirus B19, influenza, CMV and Epstein-Barr virus appeared linked to several top co-occurrence clusters. In this cohort, only TCR beta chains were sequenced, and detectable features were limited by the absence of alpha or paired-chain data. The classifier was reported to diagnose cytomegalovirus status with high specificity and sensitivity in both the original and validation cohorts. A further reported finding was that TCR beta sequences accurately predicted the HLA-A and HLA-B alleles for most subjects in the first cohort. HLA typing was unavailable for some donors at each locus, so association tests used only the typed subset. Presence/absence analyses assumed roughly uniform sequencing depth across donors, an assumption that may not hold. In a later analysis, most CMV-associated TCR beta chains were found to appear HLA-restricted, with HLA associations seemingly driven largely by CMV exposure. While some public TCRs were present in many individuals, most TCR sequences turned up only very rarely across donors. Correlated functional status among segregating V segments might be attributable to linkage disequilibrium, but an unknown experimental factor could not be ruled out. According to a later genetic analysis, donors in an Asian-associated ancestry cluster had fewer N-insertions in productive TCRs than the approximately 630-donor mean. A later genetic analysis associated a missense DCLRE1C variant with V-gene and J-gene trimming of TCR beta chains, and an independent cohort replicated the association. When HLA alleles, especially DR and DQ, strongly co-occurred, TCR associations were difficult to assign to individual alleles. A later analysis associated about 16,000 TCR beta sequences with specific HLA alleles at a false discovery rate of 0.05. In a later analysis, HLA-associated TCR beta chains were found to be more clonally expanded and to have lower generation probabilities than equally common non-associated chains. A cluster of highly shared sequence variants was judged likely to be a technical artifact of the sequencing pipeline. In an earlier analysis of fewer than 750 of the donors, most TCR beta V segments were observed in productive rearrangements about 90% or about 30% of the time, broadly matching IMGT annotations. In a later analysis, the rate of TCR association differed among HLA loci, with DRB1 alleles having the most associated TCRs and HLA-C alleles having the fewest. Some IMGT-functional V segments, including TRBV6-2 and TRBV6-3, could not be distinguished by the 87-base-pair reads and were therefore excluded. A few of the identified cytomegalovirus-associated TCR beta chains were confirmed in vitro to be specific for cytomegalovirus antigens.

The receptor was derived from a middle-aged man in good health and CMV-seronegative. The sample comprised PBMCs. Here the chain combines TRBV7-9 and TRBJ2-6; TRBD1 agrees with 7 junctional bases. The bases are TGTGCCAGCATCTCAGGGACAGCCCACTCTGGGGCCAACGTCCTGACTTTC. Its coded protein is CASISGTAHSGANVLTF. With the rest looked up from the reference TRBV7-9 and TRBJ2-6 genes rather than sequenced, the full variable domain is DTGVSQNPRHKITKRGQNVTFRCDPISEHNRLYWYRQTLGQGPEFLTYFQNEAQLEKSRLLSDRFSAERPKGSFSTLEIQRTEQGDSAMYLCASISGTAHSGANVLTFGAGSRLTVL.